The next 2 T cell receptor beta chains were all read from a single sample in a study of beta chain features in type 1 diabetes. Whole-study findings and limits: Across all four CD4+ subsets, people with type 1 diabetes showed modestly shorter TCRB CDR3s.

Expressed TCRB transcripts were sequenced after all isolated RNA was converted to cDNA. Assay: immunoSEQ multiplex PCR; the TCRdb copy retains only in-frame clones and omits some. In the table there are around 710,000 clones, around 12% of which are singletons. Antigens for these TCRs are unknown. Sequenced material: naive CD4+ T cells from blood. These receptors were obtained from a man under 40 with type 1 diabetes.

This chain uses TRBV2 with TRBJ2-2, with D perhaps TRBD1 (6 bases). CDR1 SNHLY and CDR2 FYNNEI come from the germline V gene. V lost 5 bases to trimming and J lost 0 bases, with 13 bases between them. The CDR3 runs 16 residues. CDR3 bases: TGTGCCAGCAGTTTGACAGGATGGGCGAACACCGGGGAGCTGTTTTTT. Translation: CASSLTGWANTGELFF.

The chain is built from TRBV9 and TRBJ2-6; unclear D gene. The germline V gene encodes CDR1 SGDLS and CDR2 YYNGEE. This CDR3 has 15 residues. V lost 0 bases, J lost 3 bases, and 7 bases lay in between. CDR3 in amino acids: CASSVESSGANVLTF. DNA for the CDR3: TGTGCCAGCAGCGTAGAGTCTAGTGGGGCCAACGTCCTGACTTTC. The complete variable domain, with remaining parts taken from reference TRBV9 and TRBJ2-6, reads DSGVTQTPKHLITATGQRVTLRCSPRSGDLSVYWYQQSLDQGLQFLIQYYNGEERAKGNILERFSAQQFPDLHSELNLSSLELGDSALYFCASSVESSGANVLTFGAGSRLTVL.